Listed here are 32 T cell receptor beta chains from one sample, sequenced in a study of shared clonotypes between healthy human individuals. Using immunoSEQ multiplex PCR, the repertoire was profiled, and TCRdb retains in-frame clones only, with some absent. This table holds 650,000 to 700,000 clones, around 90% found once. The sequencing sample was made of memory CD8+ T cells from PBMCs. As for subset: CD45RO+ cells pooled with CCR7-negative TemRA cells. These receptors came from a man between 18 and 29 years old in good health. Some clones in this sample may be carry-over from other donors' samples.

The chain links TRBV19 to TRBJ1-1; tentative D call: TRBD1 (5 bases). Trimming took off 1 base at V and 0 bases at J, with 18 bases between the two ends. Germline loops: CDR1 LNHDA, CDR2 SQIVND (reference sequence). The CDR3 totals 18 residues. In nucleotides, the CDR3 is TGTGCCAGTAGTATAGTTCGGGGCCTGAGTAGAGTGAACACTGAAGCTTTCTTT. Amino acid sequence: CASSIVRGLSRVNTEAFF.

This chain joins TRBV27 and TRBJ1-1; TRBD1 matches 10 bases. CDR1 is MNHEY and CDR2 is SMNVEV in the germline V gene (reference sequence). This CDR3 has 17 amino acids. The junction had 8 bases not matched to a gene; V was cut back by 1 base and J by 3 bases. For the CDR3, the DNA is TGTGCCAGCAGTTTATTGGGGGACAGGGGTGGCTACACTGAAGCTTTCTTT. Its translation: CASSLLGDRGGYTEAFF.

This clone has a handful of counts. The CDR3 DNA sequence: TGTGCCAGCAGGCCTGGACTAAACAATGAGCAGTTCTTC. Protein product: CASRPGLNNEQFF. The chain combines TRBV2 with TRBJ2-1, with D perhaps TRBD2 (6 bases). The germline V gene encodes CDR1 SNHLY and CDR2 FYNNEI. This CDR3 contains 13 residues. V was cut by 6 bases and J by 5 bases, with 11 bases left in between. Using reference TRBV2 and TRBJ2-1 for the parts outside the CDR3, the full variable domain is EPEVTQTPSHQVTQMGQEVILRCVPISNHLYFYWYRQILGQKVEFLVSFYNNEISEKSEIFDDQFSVERPDGSNFTLKIRSTKLEDSAMYFCASRPGLNNEQFFGPGTRLTVL.

The CDR3 nucleotides are TGTGCCAGCAATGTCGGTGAGCAGGGGCGCTATGGCTACACCTTC. It translates to CASNVGEQGRYGYTF. This chain uses TRBV9 with TRBJ1-2; tentatively, D is TRBD1 (6 bases). The CDR3 runs 15 residues. Germline CDR1 is SGDLS and CDR2 is YYNGEE. Trimming shortened V by 6 bases and J by 4 bases, and 19 bases separated the two germline ends.

The rearrangement joins TRBV28 to TRBJ2-2; the match to TRBD1 covers 8 bases. V gave up 6 bases and J gave up 3 bases; unmatched junction bases: 6. This CDR3 has 15 amino acids. Germline V gives CDR1 MDHEN, CDR2 SYDVKM. CDR3 bases: TGTGCCAGCAGCTTGACAGGGGCAGACACCGGGGAGCTGTTTTTT. Translated, it gives CASSLTGADTGELFF.

The chain uses TRBV5-1 and TRBJ2-3, with 9 bases identical to TRBD1. After removal of 3 bases from V and 1 base from J, the junction contained 3 bases not matched to a gene. Germline CDR1 reads SGHRS; CDR2 reads YFSETQ. This CDR3 is built from 15 residues. For the CDR3, the DNA is TGCGCCAGCAGCTGGACAGGGGTGGGCACAGATACGCAGTATTTT. This sequence encodes CASSWTGVGTDTQYF.

The chain employs TRBV19 and TRBJ2-5; the match to TRBD1 covers 9 bases. CDR1 and CDR2 (germline): LNHDA, SQIVND (reference sequence). The ends lost 2 bases at V and 12 bases at J; junction bases unmatched: 7. The CDR3 is 13 residues long. The CDR3, as DNA: TGTGCCAGTAGTATATCCCCCGACAGGGGGAAGTACTTC. It translates to CASSISPDRGKYF.

The chain links TRBV2 to TRBJ2-4, with 14 positions matching TRBD2. The V gene's germline CDR1 is SNHLY and CDR2 FYNNEI. The CDR3 has 13 residues. The V and J ends lost 6 bases and 13 bases, in that order; junction bases with no gene match: 5. CDR3 region: CASSQTSGRAQYF. The CDR3 DNA sequence: TGTGCCAGCAGCCAGACTAGCGGGAGGGCCCAGTACTTC.

V gene TRBV2 combines with J gene TRBJ2-3; 8 positions match TRBD1. Per the germline V gene, CDR1 is SNHLY and CDR2 is FYNNEI. The CDR3 extends over 15 amino acids. J gave up 1 base and V 4 bases, and 4 bases lay outside the gene matches. The CDR3 DNA reads as TGTGCCAGCAGTGCAGGGGGCATAGGCACAGATACGCAGTATTTT. It encodes CASSAGGIGTDTQYF.

The chain carries TRBV7-2 and TRBJ1-1; tentatively, D is TRBD1 (6 bases). This CDR3 comprises 15 residues. Per the germline V gene, CDR1 is SGHTA and CDR2 is FQGNSA. The V end was cut by 5 bases, the J end by 1 base, with 14 bases between. The CDR3 protein is CASSVALGANTEAFF. CDR3 in DNA: TGTGCCAGCAGCGTCGCATTGGGGGCGAACACTGAAGCTTTCTTT.

This clone appeared a single time. V and J are TRBV29-1 and TRBJ1-2; 11 bases map to TRBD1. This CDR3 is 12 amino acids long. CDR1 is SQVTM and CDR2 is ANQGSEA in the germline V gene. V shed 5 bases and J 6 bases; nucleotides not matched to a gene: 2. The CDR3, as DNA: TGCAGCGTTCGGGACAGGGGGGATGGCTACACCTTC. Translation gives CSVRDRGDGYTF.

The rearrangement joins TRBV19 to TRBJ1-5, with 8 bases lining up with TRBD1. CDR1 is LNHDA and CDR2 is SQIVND in the germline V gene (reference sequence). The CDR3 spans 13 residues. After removal of 6 bases from V and 6 bases from J, the junction contained 4 bases not matched to a gene. CDR3: CASRPTGGQPQHF. The CDR3 bases are TGTGCCAGTAGGCCAACAGGGGGTCAGCCCCAGCATTTT.

The J gene is TRBJ2-2, the V gene TRBV10-1; D is possibly TRBD2 (5 bases). CDR1 and CDR2 from the germline V gene are WNHNN and SYGVQD (reference sequence). This CDR3 has 15 amino acids. The germline V and J ends were trimmed by 0 bases and 5 bases, with 10 bases remaining between them. The CDR3: CASSESHEGTGELFF. DNA of the CDR3: TGCGCCAGCAGTGAGTCCCACGAGGGAACCGGGGAGCTGTTTTTT.

The V call is TRBV19, the J call TRBJ1-2; D possibly corresponds to TRBD1 (6 bases). The CDR3 totals 13 residues. Germline CDR1 LNHDA, CDR2 SQIVND (reference sequence). Trimming cost V 7 bases and J 6 bases, with 15 bases left between them. CDR3 in DNA: TGTGCCAGTACCATAAACAGGGACGATGGCTACACCTTC. Residues: CASTINRDDGYTF.

The chain recombines TRBV2 with TRBJ1-5; 8 bases align to TRBD1. There are 14 residues in the CDR3. The germline gives CDR1 SNHLY, CDR2 FYNNEI. V dropped 4 bases and J dropped 1; count of bases not matched to a gene: 0. The CDR3 region is CASSGTGSNQPQHF. CDR3 nucleotides: TGTGCCAGCAGTGGGACAGGGAGCAATCAGCCCCAGCATTTT.

This chain connects TRBV28 to TRBJ2-7; 10 nucleotides align to TRBD2. The CDR3 sequence is 15 residues long. The V segment lost 6 bases and the J segment 4 bases; nucleotides outside the gene matches: 9. The V gene's germline CDR1 is MDHEN and CDR2 SYDVKM. CDR3 coding DNA: TGTGCCAGCAGCCCTGCGCTAGCGGGAGCTTACGAGCAGTACTTC. This translates into CASSPALAGAYEQYF.

This chain connects TRBV29-1 to TRBJ2-1, with 8 bases identical to TRBD2. Looked up from germline, CDR1 is SQVTM and CDR2 is ANQGSEA. With V trimmed by 5 bases and J by 8 bases, 8 bases remained unmatched. The CDR3 runs 13 residues. CDR3 amino acids: CSVFERESHEQFF. CDR3 nucleotide sequence: TGCAGCGTTTTTGAGCGGGAGTCGCATGAGCAGTTCTTC.

The V gene is TRBV19, the J gene TRBJ2-3, with D perhaps being TRBD1 or TRBD2 (5 bases each). Germline CDR1 reads LNHDA; CDR2 reads SQIVND (reference sequence). The CDR3 covers 16 residues. V lost 5 bases to trimming and J lost 2 bases, with 17 bases between them. CDR3 in DNA: TGTGCCAGTAGTCCGAGGGGAACAGAGAACACAGATACGCAGTATTTT. Translating it yields CASSPRGTENTDTQYF.

The V gene is TRBV27, the J gene TRBJ2-3, with D unclear. The ends were cut back, 7 bases at V and 1 base at J, with 12 bases in the middle. CDR3 length equals 14 residues. In germline, CDR1 is MNHEY, CDR2 SMNVEV (reference sequence). The CDR3 loop reads CASTSLGGTDTQYF. CDR3 nucleotide sequence: TGTGCCAGCACCTCCCTTGGTGGCACAGATACGCAGTATTTT.

The table lists this clone with a count of one. Other DNA variants within this sample encode the same CDR3. This sequence joins TRBV28 and TRBJ1-5; no clear D. Trimming cost V 3 bases and J 1 base, with 4 bases left between them. Germline values: CDR1 MDHEN, CDR2 SYDVKM. The length of the CDR3 is 13 residues. The CDR3 is CASSFGSNQPQHF. The CDR3 DNA reads TGTGCCAGCAGTTTCGGGAGCAATCAGCCCCAGCATTTT.

The CDR3 nucleotides are TGTGCCAGCAGTGCGTACGCGGGACTAGCGGGATACGAGCAGTACTTC. It specifies CASSAYAGLAGYEQYF. V and J are TRBV27 and TRBJ2-7; 13 nucleotides line up with TRBD2. CDR3 length equals 16 residues. Germline-derived CDR1 and CDR2 are MNHEY and SMNVEV (reference sequence). J gave up 4 bases and V 5 bases, and 8 bases lay outside the gene matches.

CDR3: CASRLPSTDTQYF. CDR3 bases: TGCGCCAGCAGATTGCCTAGCACAGATACGCAGTATTTT. The chain combines TRBV5-1 with TRBJ2-3; D is undetermined. The CDR3 length is 13 residues. Deletions cut 5 bases from V and 0 bases from J, with 7 bases between. Germline values: CDR1 SGHRS, CDR2 YFSETQ.

The J gene is TRBJ1-5, the V gene TRBV7-8, with 7 bases identical to TRBD1. The CDR3 contains 14 residues. V was pared by 5 bases and J by 4 bases, with 5 bases of the junction left unmatched. Per the germline V gene, CDR1 is SGHVS and CDR2 is FQNEAQ. CDR3 region: CASSTRDRNQPQHF. CDR3 bases: TGTGCCAGCAGCACCCGGGACAGAAATCAGCCCCAGCATTTT.

This clone was seen a few times. Other DNA variants within this sample encode the same CDR3. This chain joins TRBV10-3 and TRBJ1-1; no clear D gene. The CDR3 is made up of 12 amino acids. V shed 0 bases and J shed 2 bases, with 1 base lying between them. Per the germline V gene, CDR1 is ENHRY and CDR2 is SYGVKD. CDR3 coding DNA: TGTGCCATCAGTGAGTCCAACACTGAAGCTTTCTTT. This gives the protein CAISESNTEAFF.

J is TRBJ1-2 and V is TRBV13; 9 bases match TRBD1. The CDR3 covers 15 residues. Germline CDR1 reads PRHDT; CDR2 reads FYEKMQ (reference sequence). The J segment lost 2 bases and the V segment lost 1 base, leaving 2 bases of the junction unmatched. CDR3 sequence: CASSLADRGNYGYTF. The CDR3 region has the DNA TGTGCCAGCAGCTTAGCCGACAGGGGGAACTATGGCTACACCTTC.

V usage is TRBV29-1 and J usage is TRBJ1-5; D perhaps matches TRBD1 (5 bases). CDR1 is SQVTM, CDR2 ANQGSEA, per germline. Trimming stripped 4 bases from V and 6 bases from J, with 13 bases between. This CDR3 spans 13 amino acids. The CDR3 DNA reads TGCAGCGTTGTGGGAGGGGAAGGTCAGCCCCAGCATTTT. Translation gives CSVVGGEGQPQHF.

The V gene is TRBV27, the J gene TRBJ1-2, with a possible D match to TRBD1 (6 bases). The germline V gene has CDR1 MNHEY and CDR2 SMNVEV (reference sequence). The CDR3 has 15 amino acids. V gave up 5 bases and J gave up 3 bases, with 16 bases separating them. In nucleotides, the CDR3 is TGTGCCAGCAGTCCCCGAAGTGGACAGTACTATGGCTACACCTTC. It yields the protein CASSPRSGQYYGYTF.

The rearrangement joins TRBV6-1 to TRBJ2-1, with D possibly TRBD2 on 6 matching bases. Trimming cost V 7 bases and J 12 bases, with 16 bases left between them. The CDR3 loop spans 12 amino acids. CDR1 MNHNS and CDR2 SASEGT come from the germline V gene. DNA for the CDR3: TGTGCCAGCACCCTAGGGAGGTTGGGGCAGTTCTTC. Protein product: CASTLGRLGQFF.

The chain couples TRBV19 to TRBJ1-1; TRBD1 matches at 7 bases. The germline V gene encodes CDR1 LNHDA and CDR2 SQIVND (reference sequence). The CDR3 length is 14 residues. Trimming took 3 bases from V and 5 from J; bases not matched to a gene: 6. The CDR3 DNA follows: TGTGCCAGTAGTATGAGCAGGGGGGGGACTGAAGCTTTCTTT. As protein: CASSMSRGGTEAFF.

The chain couples TRBV7-2 to TRBJ2-7, with 8 bases aligning to TRBD2. Germline V CDR1 and CDR2: SGHTA, FQGNSA. This CDR3 is 16 amino acids long. J was trimmed by 2 bases and V by 5 bases; bases with no gene match: 11. The CDR3 reads CASSHPPSGPPYEQYF. The CDR3 bases are TGTGCCAGCAGCCACCCCCCTAGCGGGCCGCCCTACGAGCAGTACTTC.

This clone was observed a single time. The gene calls are TRBV7-3 and TRBJ2-1; 7 bases align to TRBD2. This CDR3 region has 15 residues. J was trimmed by 7 bases and V by 2 bases; bases with no gene match: 8. Germline V lookup: CDR1 SGHTA, CDR2 FQGTGA. DNA for the CDR3: TGTGCCAGCAGCTTAGTCGCGGGAGAGGTAAATGAGCAGTTCTTC. This codes for CASSLVAGEVNEQFF.

This clone has more than one count but fewer than ten. This chain joins TRBV7-9 and TRBJ2-2; D call uncertain. This CDR3 has 13 amino acids. Germline V gene lookup returns CDR1 SEHNR and CDR2 FQNEAQ (reference sequence). The ends were cut back, 3 bases at V and 3 bases at J, with 5 bases in the middle. This CDR3 is CASSFTDTGELFF. The CDR3 DNA follows: TGTGCCAGCAGCTTTACAGACACCGGGGAGCTGTTTTTT.